Below, 20 T cell receptor beta chains from the same sample are listed, as sequenced in a study of T cell responses to AZD1222 COVID-19 vaccine (dated by TCRdb to about 2021). Libraries came from the immunoSEQ multiplex PCR assay. TCRdb took this table from immuneACCESS and kept in-frame rearrangements with V and J called. Such tables lack part of the clones; where checked against another copy, unresolved V genes explain under half of the gap, and the rest is unexplained. A total of about 110,000 clones appear in this sample, 86% of them only once. Less than 3.5% of the sample belongs to the ten largest clones. The sample's time point label, decoded: baseline before first vaccination. Sequencing was performed on peripheral blood, taken on day 0 of AZD1222 vaccination. These receptors were taken from an adult in good health.

V is TRBV9 and J is TRBJ1-2; D possibly corresponds to TRBD1 (6 bases). This CDR3 has 18 amino acids. V was clipped by 0 bases and J by 0 bases, with 18 bases between them. The germline CDR1 and CDR2 sequences are SGDLS and YYNGEE. CDR3: CASSVAVDRRNTNYGYTF. The CDR3 DNA reads as TGTGCCAGCAGCGTAGCGGTCGACAGGCGAAACACTAACTATGGCTACACCTTC.

This clone was seen once. The germline gene is not matched at one end of the junction; a read error may be the cause. The V call is TRBV18, the J call TRBJ2-7, with 12 nucleotides matching TRBD1. Germline values: CDR1 KGHSH, CDR2 LQKENI. The CDR3 spans 13 residues. CDR3 coding DNA: TGTGCCAGCTCACCCCGGGACAGGGGGCTTTTTCACTTC. The encoded protein is CASSPRDRGLFHF.

The V gene is TRBV5-8, the J gene TRBJ1-5; tentatively, D is TRBD1 (6 bases). The CDR3 consists of 15 residues. In germline, CDR1 is SGHTS, CDR2 YDEGEE. V lost 4 bases and J 6 bases, leaving 17 bases between the germline ends. The CDR3 DNA follows: TGTGCCAGCAGCGGAACAGGGCTGGGGACTCAGCCCCAGCATTTT. It yields the protein CASSGTGLGTQPQHF.

This clone came up a few times. The chain carries TRBV7-9 and TRBJ1-5, with TRBD1 matching 7 bases. Germline CDR1 is SEHNR and CDR2 is FQNEAQ (reference sequence). This CDR3 comprises 15 residues. Losses at the gene ends were 5 bases for V and 5 bases for J; bases not matched to a gene: 9. The CDR3 sequence is CASSQGGRADQPQHF. The CDR3 DNA is TGTGCCAGCAGCCAGGGGGGGAGGGCGGATCAGCCCCAGCATTTT. The variable domain in full, with the rest retrieved from reference TRBV7-9 and TRBJ1-5, is DTGVSQNPRHKITKRGQNVTFRCDPISEHNRLYWYRQTLGQGPEFLTYFQNEAQLEKSRLLSDRFSAERPKGSFSTLEIQRTEQGDSAMYLCASSQGGRADQPQHFGDGTRLSIL.

The V gene is TRBV12-5, the J gene TRBJ1-4; 10 nucleotides agree with TRBD1. The CDR3 consists of 12 residues. Looked up from germline, CDR1 is LGHNT and CDR2 is FRNRAP. V trimming: 8 bases; J trimming: 7 bases; junction bases outside the gene matches: 1. The chain's CDR3 is CASWDRGEKLFF. The CDR3 DNA is TGTGCTAGTTGGGACAGGGGTGAAAAACTGTTTTTT.

This chain links TRBV27 with TRBJ2-7, with TRBD1 identical over 8 bases. The V gene end was trimmed by 0 bases and the J gene end by 3 bases; junction bases not matched to a gene: 4. There are 15 residues in the CDR3. Germline assignment: CDR1 MNHEY and CDR2 SMNVEV (reference sequence). The CDR3 spells CASSLSGTGRYEQYF. In DNA form, the CDR3 reads TGTGCCAGCAGTTTATCGGGGACAGGACGCTACGAGCAGTACTTC.

This clone was detected only once. The chain joins TRBV15 to TRBJ1-1; tentatively, D is TRBD1 (6 bases). CDR3 length: 15 residues. The germline V and J ends were trimmed by 0 bases and 8 bases, with 16 bases remaining between them. Germline V lookup: CDR1 LNHNV, CDR2 YYDKDF (reference sequence). CDR3 amino acids: CATSRDGTRSIEAFF. The DNA of the CDR3 is TGTGCCACCAGCAGAGACGGGACACGGTCAATAGAAGCTTTCTTT.

The chain is built from TRBV6-1 and TRBJ1-3; 7 nucleotides agree with TRBD1. V shed 5 bases, J shed 2 bases, and the junction held 9 bases outside the gene matches. CDR1 is MNHNS and CDR2 is SASEGT in the germline V gene. The CDR3 is made up of 16 amino acids. This CDR3 reads CASSKEQGNAGNTIYF. The CDR3 DNA is TGTGCCAGCAGTAAAGAACAGGGGAACGCTGGAAACACCATATATTTT.

The chain couples TRBV6-9 to TRBJ1-5; D may be TRBD1 (5 bases). V was pared by 1 base and J by 2 bases, with 12 bases between. Per germline, CDR1 MNHGY and CDR2 SVAAGI. The CDR3 has 16 residues. The CDR3 spells CASSYLSTEGNQPQHF. The CDR3 nucleotides are TGTGCCAGCAGTTATTTATCGACAGAGGGCAATCAGCCCCAGCATTTT.

This clone occurred once. V usage is TRBV21-1 and J usage is TRBJ2-7. TRBV21-1 is flagged as a pseudogene. The CDR3 is 14 amino acids. The CDR3 loop reads CASRGSGTPYEQYF. In DNA, the CDR3 is TGTGCCAGCAGGGGGTCCGGGACCCCCTACGAGCAGTACTTC.

This chain joins TRBV7-3 and TRBJ2-2; D perhaps matches TRBD2 (5 bases). The V and J ends lost 1 base and 6 bases respectively, with 15 bases between them. In germline, CDR1 is SGHTA, CDR2 FQGTGA. The CDR3 loop spans 16 amino acids. CDR3 nucleotides: TGTGCCAGCAGCTTAATAGGTAGCACCGGGGCCGGGGAGCTGTTTTTT. Amino acids: CASSLIGSTGAGELFF.

The rearrangement joins TRBV5-6 to TRBJ1-1; D gene ambiguous. Germline V gene sequence: CDR1 SGHDT, CDR2 YYEEEE. The CDR3 covers 15 residues. Trimming stripped 3 bases from V and 5 bases from J, with 17 bases between. The CDR3 DNA reads as TGTGCCAGCAGCTCGCTGGCTGGGTCAAATACTGAAGCTTTCTTT. Its translation: CASSSLAGSNTEAFF.

The count of this clone is one. The V and J genes are TRBV30 and TRBJ1-2; 7 nucleotides agree with TRBD1. The germline gives CDR1 GTSNPN, CDR2 SVGIG (reference sequence). This CDR3 is built from 13 residues. With 1 base clipped from V and 4 bases from J, the junction kept 3 bases outside the gene matches. The DNA of the CDR3 is TGTGCCTGGAGTGCCCCAGGGGGCTATGGCTACACCTTC. The encoded protein is CAWSAPGGYGYTF.

Only one count was recorded for this clone. The chain employs TRBV12-5 and TRBJ2-5; 8 positions agree with TRBD1. The V gene's germline CDR1 is LGHNT and CDR2 FRNRAP. The CDR3 is 16 amino acids. The V and J ends lost 3 bases and 5 bases, in that order; junction bases with no gene match: 11. In DNA form, the CDR3 reads TGTGCTAGTGGTTTACCGAAGACAGGGGCGTTGGAGACCCAGTACTTC. This translates into CASGLPKTGALETQYF.

V gene TRBV19 combines with J gene TRBJ1-2, with D possibly being TRBD1 (6 bases). V was clipped by 2 bases and J by 4 bases, with 11 bases between them. From germline, CDR1 is LNHDA and CDR2 SQIVND (reference sequence). This CDR3 comprises 14 residues. CDR3 sequence reads: CASSITGMGYGYTF. The CDR3 DNA reads as TGTGCCAGTAGTATAACAGGGATGGGCTATGGCTACACCTTC. Full variable domain (missing parts from reference TRBV19 and TRBJ1-2): DGGITQSPKYLFRKEGQNVTLSCEQNLNHDAMYWYRQDPGQGLRLIYYSQIVNDFQKGDIAEGYSVSREKKESFPLTVTSAQKNPTAFYLCASSITGMGYGYTFGSGTRLTVV.

V usage is TRBV18 and J usage is TRBJ1-2; TRBD1 aligns across 7 bases. V was pared by 3 bases and J by 0 bases, with 7 bases of the junction left unmatched. CDR1 KGHSH and CDR2 LQKENI come from the germline V gene. The CDR3 length is 16 residues. CDR3 bases: TGTGCCAGCTCACCGTTCAGACAGGGAGCTAACTATGGCTACACCTTC. It encodes CASSPFRQGANYGYTF.

The V call is TRBV5-1, the J call TRBJ2-3; tentative D call: TRBD1 (5 bases). V was trimmed by 1 base and J by 4 bases, leaving 10 bases between them. The germline gives CDR1 SGHRS, CDR2 YFSETQ. This CDR3 contains 14 residues. CDR3 sequence: CASSLRPGPDTQYF. DNA for the CDR3: TGCGCCAGCAGCTTGCGCCCAGGGCCAGATACGCAGTATTTT.

CDR3 in DNA: TGTGCCAGCAGCTTAGGGACAGGGATGGCGGGTAATGAAAAACTGTTTTTT. This codes for CASSLGTGMAGNEKLFF. This rearrangement joins TRBV7-9 to TRBJ1-4; 8 bases agree with TRBD1. The CDR3 is 17 amino acids. Germline V lookup: CDR1 SEHNR, CDR2 FQNEAQ (reference sequence). Trimming at V came to 1 base and at J to 4 bases, leaving 8 bases not matched to a gene.

V usage is TRBV28 and J usage is TRBJ1-2; D is ambiguous. CDR3 length: 15 residues. Trimming cost V 3 bases and J 2 bases, with 13 bases left between them. Germline loops: CDR1 MDHEN, CDR2 SYDVKM. The CDR3 here is CASSFVPGRNYGYTF. The CDR3 region has the DNA TGTGCCAGCAGTTTCGTACCAGGTCGGAACTATGGCTACACCTTC.

This chain links TRBV27 with TRBJ1-1; D gene ambiguous. The CDR3 is 15 amino acids. The germline V gene has CDR1 MNHEY and CDR2 SMNVEV (reference sequence). V dropped 4 bases and J dropped 1 base, with 13 bases sitting between them. CDR3 residues: CASSSAPGENTEAFF. CDR3 bases: TGTGCCAGCAGTTCCGCCCCTGGCGAGAACACTGAAGCTTTCTTT.